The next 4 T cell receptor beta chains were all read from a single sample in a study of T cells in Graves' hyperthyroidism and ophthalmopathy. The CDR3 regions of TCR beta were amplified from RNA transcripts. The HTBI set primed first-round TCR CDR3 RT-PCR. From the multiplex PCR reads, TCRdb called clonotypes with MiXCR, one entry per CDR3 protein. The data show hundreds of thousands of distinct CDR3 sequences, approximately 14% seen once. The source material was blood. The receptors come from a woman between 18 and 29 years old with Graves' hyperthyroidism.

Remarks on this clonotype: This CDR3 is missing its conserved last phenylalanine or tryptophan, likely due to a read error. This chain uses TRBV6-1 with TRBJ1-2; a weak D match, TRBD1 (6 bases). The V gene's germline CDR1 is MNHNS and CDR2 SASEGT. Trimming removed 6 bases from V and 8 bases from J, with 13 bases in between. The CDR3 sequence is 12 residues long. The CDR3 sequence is CASRRDNHGYTL. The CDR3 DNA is TGTGCCAGCAGGAGGGACAATCACGGCTACACCCTC.

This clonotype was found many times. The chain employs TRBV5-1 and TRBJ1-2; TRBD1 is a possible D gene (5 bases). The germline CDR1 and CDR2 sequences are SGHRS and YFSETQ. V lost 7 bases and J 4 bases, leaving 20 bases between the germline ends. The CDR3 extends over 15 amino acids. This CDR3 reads CASQPGPGEGYGYTF. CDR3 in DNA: TGCGCCAGCCAGCCCGGGCCGGGGGAGGGCTATGGCTACACCTTC.

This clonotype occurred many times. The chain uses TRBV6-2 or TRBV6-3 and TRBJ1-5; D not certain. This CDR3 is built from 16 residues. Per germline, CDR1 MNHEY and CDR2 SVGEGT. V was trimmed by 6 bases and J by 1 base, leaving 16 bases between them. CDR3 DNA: TGTGCCAGCAGCCCTTATAAGGGTGGAAGCAATCAGCCCCAGCATTTT. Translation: CASSPYKGGSNQPQHF.

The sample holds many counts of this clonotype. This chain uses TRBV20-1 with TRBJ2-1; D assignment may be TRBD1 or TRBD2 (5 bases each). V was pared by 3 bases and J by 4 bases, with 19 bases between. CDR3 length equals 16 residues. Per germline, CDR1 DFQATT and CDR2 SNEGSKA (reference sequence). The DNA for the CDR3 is TGCAGTGCTAGGCCTGCCGTCCTGGGGGAGTACAATGAGCAGTTCTTC. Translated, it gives CSARPAVLGEYNEQFF.